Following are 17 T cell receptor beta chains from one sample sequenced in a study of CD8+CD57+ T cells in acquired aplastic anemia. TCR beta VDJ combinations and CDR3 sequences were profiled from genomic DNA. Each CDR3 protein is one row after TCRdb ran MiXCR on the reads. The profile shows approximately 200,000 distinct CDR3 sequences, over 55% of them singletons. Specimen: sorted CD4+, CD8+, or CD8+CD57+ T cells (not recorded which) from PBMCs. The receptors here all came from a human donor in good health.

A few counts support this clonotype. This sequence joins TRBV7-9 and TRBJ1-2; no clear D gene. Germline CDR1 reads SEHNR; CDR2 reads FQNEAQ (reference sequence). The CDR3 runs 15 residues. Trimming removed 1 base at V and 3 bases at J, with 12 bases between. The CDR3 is CASSLEWAMDYGYTF. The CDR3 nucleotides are TGTGCCAGCAGCTTAGAATGGGCTATGGACTATGGCTACACCTTC. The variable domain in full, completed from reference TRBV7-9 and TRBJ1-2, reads DTGVSQNPRHKITKRGQNVTFRCDPISEHNRLYWYRQTLGQGPEFLTYFQNEAQLEKSRLLSDRFSAERPKGSFSTLEIQRTEQGDSAMYLCASSLEWAMDYGYTFGSGTRLTVV.

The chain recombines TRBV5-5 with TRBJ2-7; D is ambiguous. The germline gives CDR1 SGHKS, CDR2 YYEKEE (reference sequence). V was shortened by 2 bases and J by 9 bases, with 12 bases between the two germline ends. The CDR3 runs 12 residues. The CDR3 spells CASSLNTRGQYF. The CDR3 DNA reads TGTGCCAGCAGCTTAAACACCCGCGGGCAGTACTTC.

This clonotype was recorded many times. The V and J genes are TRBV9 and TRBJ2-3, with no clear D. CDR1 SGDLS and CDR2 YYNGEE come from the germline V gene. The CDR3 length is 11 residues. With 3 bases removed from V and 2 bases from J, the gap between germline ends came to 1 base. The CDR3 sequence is CASSDTDTQYF. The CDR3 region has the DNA TGTGCCAGCAGCGACACAGATACGCAGTATTTT.

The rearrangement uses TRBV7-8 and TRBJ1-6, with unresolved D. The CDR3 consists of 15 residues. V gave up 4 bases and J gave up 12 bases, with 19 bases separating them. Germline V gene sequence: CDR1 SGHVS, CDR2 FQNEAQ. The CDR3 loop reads CASSSVGVWGGPLHF. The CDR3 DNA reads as TGTGCCAGCAGCTCCGTGGGAGTATGGGGTGGACCCCTCCACTTT.

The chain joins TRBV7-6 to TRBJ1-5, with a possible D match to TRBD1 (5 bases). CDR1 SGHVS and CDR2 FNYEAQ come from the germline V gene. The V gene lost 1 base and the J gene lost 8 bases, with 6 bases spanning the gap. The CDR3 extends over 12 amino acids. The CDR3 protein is CASSLGDEPQHF. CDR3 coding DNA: TGTGCCAGCAGCTTAGGGGACGAGCCCCAGCATTTT.

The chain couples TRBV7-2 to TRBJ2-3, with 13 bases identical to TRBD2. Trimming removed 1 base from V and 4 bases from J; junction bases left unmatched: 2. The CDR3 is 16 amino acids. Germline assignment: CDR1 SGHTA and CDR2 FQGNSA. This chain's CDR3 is CASSLGLAGGSDTQYF. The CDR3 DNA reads TGTGCCAGCAGCTTAGGACTAGCGGGGGGCTCAGATACGCAGTATTTT.

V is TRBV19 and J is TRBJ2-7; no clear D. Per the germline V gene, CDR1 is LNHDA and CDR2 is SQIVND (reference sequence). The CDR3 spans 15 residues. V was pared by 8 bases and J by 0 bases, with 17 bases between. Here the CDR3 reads CASSPQPWSSYEQYF. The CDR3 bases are TGTGCCAGTTCCCCCCAGCCTTGGAGCTCCTACGAGCAGTACTTC. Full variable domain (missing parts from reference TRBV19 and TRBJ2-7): DGGITQSPKYLFRKEGQNVTLSCEQNLNHDAMYWYRQDPGQGLRLIYYSQIVNDFQKGDIAEGYSVSREKKESFPLTVTSAQKNPTAFYLCASSPQPWSSYEQYFGPGTRLTVT.

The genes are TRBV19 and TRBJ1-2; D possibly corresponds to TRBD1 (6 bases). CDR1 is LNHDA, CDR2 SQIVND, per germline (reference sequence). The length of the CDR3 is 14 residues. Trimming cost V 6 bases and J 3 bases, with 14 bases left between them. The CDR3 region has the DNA TGTGCCAGTAGCTTAACGGGGGCGGACTATGGCTACACCTTC. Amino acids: CASSLTGADYGYTF.

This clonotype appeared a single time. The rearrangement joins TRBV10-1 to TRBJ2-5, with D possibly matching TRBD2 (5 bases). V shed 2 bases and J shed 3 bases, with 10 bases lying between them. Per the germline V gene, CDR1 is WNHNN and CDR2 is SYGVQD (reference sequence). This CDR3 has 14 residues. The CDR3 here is CASSEEGLKETQYF. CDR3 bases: TGCGCCAGCAGTGAGGAGGGCCTCAAAGAGACCCAGTACTTC.

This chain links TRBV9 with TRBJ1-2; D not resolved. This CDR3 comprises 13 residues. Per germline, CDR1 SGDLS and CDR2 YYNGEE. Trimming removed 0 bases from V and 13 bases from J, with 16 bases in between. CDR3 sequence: CASSVVDGSISTF. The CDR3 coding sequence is TGTGCCAGCAGCGTAGTGGACGGATCTATTTCCACCTTC.

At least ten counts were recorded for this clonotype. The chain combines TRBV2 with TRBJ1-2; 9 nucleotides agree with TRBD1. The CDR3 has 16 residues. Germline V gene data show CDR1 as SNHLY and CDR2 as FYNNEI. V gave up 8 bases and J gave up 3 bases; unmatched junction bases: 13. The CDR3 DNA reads TGTGCCAGCCGCAGAGCCCAACAGGGGGCGGACTATGGCTACACCTTC. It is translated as CASRRAQQGADYGYTF.

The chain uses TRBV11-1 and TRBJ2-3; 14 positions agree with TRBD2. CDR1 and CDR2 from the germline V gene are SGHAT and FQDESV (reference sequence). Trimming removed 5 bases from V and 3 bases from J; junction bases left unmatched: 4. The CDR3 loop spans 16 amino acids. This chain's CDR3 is CASSLRTSGGTDTQYF. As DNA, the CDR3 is TGTGCCAGCAGCCTCCGGACTAGCGGGGGGACAGATACGCAGTATTTT.

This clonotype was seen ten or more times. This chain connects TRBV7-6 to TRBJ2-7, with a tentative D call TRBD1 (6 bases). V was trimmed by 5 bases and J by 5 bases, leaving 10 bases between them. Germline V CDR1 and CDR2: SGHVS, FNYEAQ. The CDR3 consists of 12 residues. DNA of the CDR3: TGTGCCAGCAGCCCTGGACAGAACGAGCAGTACTTC. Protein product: CASSPGQNEQYF. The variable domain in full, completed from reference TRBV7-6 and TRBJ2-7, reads GAGVSQSPRYKVTKRGQDVALRCDPISGHVSLYWYRQALGQGPEFLTYFNYEAQQDKSGLPNDRFSAERPEGSISTLTIQRTEQRDSAMYRCASSPGQNEQYFGPGTRLTVT.

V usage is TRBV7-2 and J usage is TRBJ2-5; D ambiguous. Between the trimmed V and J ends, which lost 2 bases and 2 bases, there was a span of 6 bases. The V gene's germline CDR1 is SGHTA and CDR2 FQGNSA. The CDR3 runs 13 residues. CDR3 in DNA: TGTGCCAGCAGCTTATGGACGCAAGAGACCCAGTACTTC. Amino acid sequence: CASSLWTQETQYF.

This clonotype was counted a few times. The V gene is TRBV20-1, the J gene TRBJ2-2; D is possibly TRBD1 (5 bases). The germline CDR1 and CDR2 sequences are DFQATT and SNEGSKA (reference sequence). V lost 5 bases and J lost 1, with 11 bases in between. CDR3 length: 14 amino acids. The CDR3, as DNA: TGCAGTGCTTCCAGGGTGCGGAACACCGGGGAGCTGTTTTTT. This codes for CSASRVRNTGELFF.

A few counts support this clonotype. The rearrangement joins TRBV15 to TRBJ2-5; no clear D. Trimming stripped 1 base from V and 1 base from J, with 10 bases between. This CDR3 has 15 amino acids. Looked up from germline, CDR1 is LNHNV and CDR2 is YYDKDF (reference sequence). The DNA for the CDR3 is TGTGCCACCAGCAGAGTCCCGATCTCCCAAGAGACCCAGTACTTC. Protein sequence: CATSRVPISQETQYF.

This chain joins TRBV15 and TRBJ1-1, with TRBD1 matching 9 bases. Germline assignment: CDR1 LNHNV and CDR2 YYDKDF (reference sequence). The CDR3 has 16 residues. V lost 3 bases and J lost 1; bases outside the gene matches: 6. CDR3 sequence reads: CATSSRQGETNTEAFF. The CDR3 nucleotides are TGTGCCACCAGCAGCAGACAGGGGGAAACGAACACTGAAGCTTTCTTT. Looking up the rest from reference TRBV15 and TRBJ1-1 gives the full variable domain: DAMVIQNPRYQVTQFGKPVTLSCSQTLNHNVMYWYQQKSSQAPKLLFHYYDKDFNNEADTPDNFQSRRPNTSFCFLDIRSPGLGDTAMYLCATSSRQGETNTEAFFGQGTRLTVV.